These 23 T cell receptor beta chains came from one sample sequenced in a study of control samples from healthy donors and cancer patients. Produced via immunoSEQ multiplex PCR; TCRdb's table is partial and in-frame only. Of roughly 370,000 clones in the sample, over 75% are singletons; the top ten hold 5% to 8%. Sequences were obtained from PBMCs. Receptor source: a man aged 40-49 years with head and neck cancer.

This chain uses TRBV4-3 with TRBJ1-4, with TRBD1 as a possible D gene (6 bases). Germline V gene data show CDR1 as LGHNA and CDR2 as YSLEER. V was clipped by 0 bases and J by 3 bases, with 17 bases between them. This CDR3 has 18 residues. The CDR3 DNA follows: TGCGCCAGCAGCCAAGATTCGCAGGGGTATGCGGCTAATGAAAAACTGTTTTTT. Translating gives CASSQDSQGYAANEKLFF.

The chain links TRBV7-3 to TRBJ1-1; no clear D. Trimming removed 2 bases from V and 1 base from J, with 5 bases in between. This CDR3 has 13 residues. Per the germline V gene, CDR1 is SGHTA and CDR2 is FQGTGA. The CDR3 here is CASSLLGNTEAFF. The CDR3 DNA reads TGTGCCAGCAGCTTATTAGGGAACACTGAAGCTTTCTTT. Complete variable domain (other parts from reference TRBV7-3 and TRBJ1-1): GAGVSQTPSNKVTEKGKYVELRCDPISGHTALYWYRQSLGQGPEFLIYFQGTGAADDSGLPNDRFFAVRPEGSVSTLKIQRTERGDSAVYLCASSLLGNTEAFFGQGTRLTVV.

The chain links TRBV12-3 or TRBV12-4 to TRBJ1-3; D remains ambiguous. V shed 7 bases and J shed 2 bases, with 9 bases lying between them. This CDR3 comprises 13 residues. The DNA for the CDR3 is TGTGCCAGCACACGACGGACTGGAAACACCATATATTTT. Its translation: CASTRRTGNTIYF.

The rearrangement uses TRBV28 and TRBJ1-6; TRBD1 matches 7 bases. This CDR3 contains 16 residues. Unmatched junction bases numbered 11, after V lost 5 bases and J lost 7 bases. CDR1 MDHEN and CDR2 SYDVKM come from the germline V gene. This chain's CDR3 is CASSPQGGRVNSPLHF. CDR3 in DNA: TGTGCCAGCAGTCCCCAGGGGGGGCGCGTGAATTCACCCCTCCACTTT.

This chain joins TRBV9 and TRBJ2-3; weak D call: TRBD2 (6 bases). CDR3 length: 15 amino acids. The germline CDR1 and CDR2 sequences are SGDLS and YYNGEE. Trimming took off 2 bases at V and 4 bases at J, with 14 bases between the two ends. The CDR3 region is CASSVLASTPDTQYF. DNA for the CDR3: TGTGCCAGCAGCGTCCTAGCGTCTACCCCAGATACGCAGTATTTT.

This clone was picked up one time. V is TRBV19 and J is TRBJ2-2; perhaps TRBD1 as D (5 bases). V lost 8 bases and J 1 base, leaving 20 bases between the germline ends. Germline values: CDR1 LNHDA, CDR2 SQIVND (reference sequence). The CDR3 totals 17 residues. CDR3: CASLGAGRVGNTGELFF. The DNA for the CDR3 is TGTGCCAGTCTAGGGGCTGGACGCGTTGGGAACACCGGGGAGCTGTTTTTT.

This clone occurred once. For the CDR3, the DNA is TGCGCCAGCAGTCCCACTAGCGGGAGCGGTCGAGGGGCCAATGAGCAGTTCTTC. This translates into CASSPTSGSGRGANEQFF. The chain carries TRBV4-1 and TRBJ2-1; TRBD2 matches 11 bases. CDR3 size: 18 residues. Germline CDR1 reads MGHRA; CDR2 reads YSYEKL. The J segment lost 6 bases and the V segment lost 6 bases, leaving 16 bases of the junction unmatched.

The DNA of the CDR3 is TGTGCCAGCAGTGAATGGAGTTCTAACTATGGCTACACCTTC. Its translation: CASSEWSSNYGYTF. This chain joins TRBV25-1 and TRBJ1-2; D gene unclear. V was trimmed by 1 base and J by 0 bases, leaving 6 bases between them. The CDR3 runs to 14 residues. Germline loops: CDR1 MGHDK, CDR2 SYGVNS.

The chain couples TRBV19 to TRBJ1-1; D ambiguous. With 4 bases removed from V and 1 base from J, the gap between germline ends came to 16 bases. The CDR3 is made up of 16 amino acids. Germline-derived CDR1 and CDR2 are LNHDA and SQIVND (reference sequence). The CDR3 sequence: CASSSLGTQRNTEAFF. CDR3 in DNA: TGTGCCAGTAGTAGTCTGGGCACACAAAGGAACACTGAAGCTTTCTTT.

This chain joins TRBV18 and TRBJ2-7; the D gene is possibly TRBD1 (6 bases). Between the trimmed V and J ends, which lost 0 bases and 5 bases, there was a span of 14 bases. This CDR3 spans 15 amino acids. Germline V CDR1 and CDR2: KGHSH, LQKENI. CDR3 DNA: TGTGCCAGCTCACCACCTGCGCAGGGGCGAGACGAGCAGTACTTC. This translates into CASSPPAQGRDEQYF.

This sequence joins TRBV7-9 and TRBJ1-2; D remains ambiguous. Germline CDR1 SEHNR, CDR2 FQNEAQ (reference sequence). With 5 bases removed from V and 4 bases from J, the gap between germline ends came to 11 bases. The CDR3 consists of 13 residues. Written as DNA, the CDR3 is TGTGCCAGCAGCCTCGGGAACACCTATGGCTACACCTTC. Its protein product is CASSLGNTYGYTF.

This clone was found a few times. This same CDR3 is encoded by further DNA sequences in the sample. V is TRBV5-1 and J is TRBJ2-7; no firm D call. V was shortened by 2 bases and J by 4 bases, with 7 bases between the two germline ends. Germline V gene lookup returns CDR1 SGHRS and CDR2 YFSETQ. The CDR3 runs 12 residues. This CDR3 reads CASSLPTYEQYF. DNA of the CDR3: TGCGCCAGCAGCTTACCGACTTACGAGCAGTACTTC.

This chain joins TRBV6-1 and TRBJ1-2, with TRBD1 identical over 8 bases. This CDR3 comprises 15 residues. V was pared by 3 bases and J by 6 bases, with 9 bases of the junction left unmatched. Per the germline V gene, CDR1 is MNHNS and CDR2 is SASEGT. The CDR3 loop reads CASSEPLDRVHGYTF. In DNA form, the CDR3 reads TGTGCCAGCAGTGAGCCCCTGGACAGGGTCCATGGCTACACCTTC.

The chain carries TRBV9 and TRBJ1-2; TRBD1 matches at 9 bases. Germline lookup yields CDR1 SGDLS and CDR2 YYNGEE. V lost 3 bases, J lost 7 bases, and 7 bases stayed unmatched. This CDR3 spans 14 amino acids. The CDR3 loop reads CASSAGQGRSGYTF. CDR3 bases: TGTGCCAGCAGCGCGGGACAGGGTAGGAGTGGCTACACCTTC.

This rearrangement joins TRBV5-1 to TRBJ1-4; 12 bases line up with TRBD1. V gave up 0 bases and J gave up 10 bases; unmatched junction bases: 4. Per the germline V gene, CDR1 is SGHRS and CDR2 is YFSETQ. The CDR3 contains 15 residues. This CDR3 is CASSLEGTGGGKLFF. Here the CDR3 DNA reads TGCGCCAGCAGCTTGGAAGGGACAGGGGGCGGAAAACTGTTTTTT. Full variable domain (rest looked up from reference TRBV5-1 and TRBJ1-4): KAGVTQTPRYLIKTRGQQVTLSCSPISGHRSVSWYQQTPGQGLQFLFEYFSETQRNKGNFPGRFSGRQFSNSRSEMNVSTLELGDSALYLCASSLEGTGGGKLFFGSGTQLSVL.

In DNA form, the CDR3 reads TGTGCCAGCAAGAGCTCGACCGGGCTCCAGTACTACGAGCAGTACTTC. Amino acids: CASKSSTGLQYYEQYF. The chain has TRBV6-6 and TRBJ2-7; the D is unclear. There are 16 residues in the CDR3. Germline CDR1 is MNHNY and CDR2 is SVGAGI (reference sequence). The V end lost 7 bases, the J end lost 3 bases, and 22 bases lay between the germline ends.

V usage is TRBV5-1 and J usage is TRBJ2-5; 9 bases agree with TRBD1. The CDR3 sequence is 15 residues long. Per germline, CDR1 SGHRS and CDR2 YFSETQ. Trimming cost V 3 bases and J 1 base; bases outside gene matches: 4. CDR3 sequence reads: CASSSTGGTQETQYF. CDR3 coding DNA: TGCGCCAGCAGCTCGACAGGGGGGACCCAAGAGACCCAGTACTTC.

The chain carries TRBV4-1 and TRBJ2-1, with TRBD2 identical over 7 bases. The CDR3 contains 16 residues. V was clipped by 3 bases and J by 3 bases; unmatched bases: 8. Germline V gives CDR1 MGHRA, CDR2 YSYEKL. CDR3 nucleotide sequence: TGCGCCAGCAGCCACGAAGGTAGCGGGTTCTACAATGAGCAGTTCTTC. It yields the protein CASSHEGSGFYNEQFF.

V and J are TRBV11-3 and TRBJ2-1, with D unclear. V dropped 5 bases and J dropped 9 bases, with 11 bases sitting between them. This CDR3 is built from 12 residues. Germline V lookup: CDR1 SGHNT, CDR2 YENEEA. The CDR3 region is CASSLGEREQFF. The CDR3 DNA is TGTGCCAGCAGCCTTGGTGAGCGTGAGCAGTTCTTC.

The rearrangement uses TRBV7-2 and TRBJ1-2; TRBD1 matches 8 bases. With V trimmed by 5 bases and J by 8 bases, 10 bases remained unmatched. Germline CDR1 is SGHTA and CDR2 is FQGNSA. The CDR3 covers 14 residues. The CDR3 DNA sequence: TGTGCCAGCAGCATGGACAGGGCTTATTTAGGCTACACCTTC. This sequence encodes CASSMDRAYLGYTF. Full variable domain (missing parts from reference TRBV7-2 and TRBJ1-2): GAGVSQSPSNKVTEKGKDVELRCDPISGHTALYWYRQSLGQGLEFLIYFQGNSAPDKSGLPSDRFSAERTGGSVSTLTIQRTQQEDSAVYLCASSMDRAYLGYTFGSGTRLTVV.

The J gene is TRBJ2-5, the V gene TRBV19; perhaps TRBD1 as D (5 bases). CDR3 length: 14 amino acids. V lost 5 bases to trimming and J lost 2 bases, with 12 bases between them. CDR1 LNHDA and CDR2 SQIVND come from the germline V gene (reference sequence). CDR3 coding DNA: TGTGCCAGTAGTCCGGACAACATACAAGAGACCCAGTACTTC. Translated, it gives CASSPDNIQETQYF. Looking up the rest from reference TRBV19 and TRBJ2-5 gives the full variable domain: DGGITQSPKYLFRKEGQNVTLSCEQNLNHDAMYWYRQDPGQGLRLIYYSQIVNDFQKGDIAEGYSVSREKKESFPLTVTSAQKNPTAFYLCASSPDNIQETQYFGPGTRLLVL.

The genes are TRBV6-5 and TRBJ2-5, with D unclear. CDR3 size: 13 residues. CDR1 and CDR2 (germline): MNHEY, SVGAGI. V dropped 4 bases and J dropped 4 bases, with 10 bases sitting between them. CDR3 protein: CASSWSGRETQYF. The CDR3 DNA reads as TGTGCCAGCAGTTGGTCTGGGCGAGAGACCCAGTACTTC.

The table lists this clone with a few counts. The chain recombines TRBV15 with TRBJ2-1; 13 bases line up with TRBD2. The CDR3 is made up of 15 amino acids. V lost 5 bases to trimming and J lost 8 bases; unmatched junction nucleotides: 6. The germline gives CDR1 LNHNV, CDR2 YYDKDF (reference sequence). Here the CDR3 reads CATSGTSGIGDEQFF. The CDR3 DNA is TGTGCCACCAGCGGGACTAGCGGGATAGGCGATGAGCAGTTCTTC.